The 32 T cell receptor beta chains listed next were all sequenced from one sample in a study of cytomegalovirus exposure and HLA in healthy donors (dated by TCRdb to about 2017). Libraries came from the immunoSEQ multiplex PCR assay. The multiplex PCR relied on a mix of 60 forward primers for TCR Vbeta segments and 13 reverse primers for TCR Jbeta segments. This immuneACCESS table, as held by TCRdb, lists in-frame sequences with V and J called but not all clones. Of the missing ones, under half trace to an unresolved V gene in checked studies; the others have no known cause. This sample gives 100,000 or so clones in total; around three quarters of them show up just once. The biggest ten clones account for around 4.3% of the sample. The specimen was PBMCs. The receptors come from a middle-aged woman in good health and CMV-seropositive.

The rearrangement joins TRBV5-1 to TRBJ2-2; 7 bases map to TRBD1. V dropped 0 bases and J dropped 4; count of bases not matched to a gene: 3. The germline V gene encodes CDR1 SGHRS and CDR2 YFSETQ. The CDR3 is 15 residues long. CDR3 protein: CASSLVQGTTGELFF. The CDR3 DNA sequence: TGCGCCAGCAGCTTGGTACAGGGGACCACCGGGGAGCTGTTTTTT. The variable domain in full, with the rest retrieved from reference TRBV5-1 and TRBJ2-2, is KAGVTQTPRYLIKTRGQQVTLSCSPISGHRSVSWYQQTPGQGLQFLFEYFSETQRNKGNFPGRFSGRQFSNSRSEMNVSTLELGDSALYLCASSLVQGTTGELFFGEGSRLTVL.

In this sample, this clone turned up a few times. The J gene is TRBJ2-7, the V gene TRBV6-6, with 10 bases identical to TRBD2. Germline V gene sequence: CDR1 MNHNY, CDR2 SVGAGI (reference sequence). The CDR3 runs 14 residues. V shed 6 bases, J shed 3 bases, and the junction held 5 bases outside the gene matches. The CDR3 loop reads CASSTGLARYEQYF. Here the CDR3 DNA reads TGTGCCAGCAGCACGGGACTAGCGCGCTACGAGCAGTACTTC.

The sample holds a few counts of this clone. The chain employs TRBV21-1 and TRBJ2-1; the DNA was not compared with TRBD1, the D call given in the table. TRBV21-1 has pseudogene status. This CDR3 has 15 residues. The DNA of the CDR3 is TGTGCCAGCATGTTCGACAGGGGGCTAATCAATGAGCAGTTCTTC. Protein product: CASMFDRGLINEQFF.

A few counts support this clone. The chain has TRBV6-1 and TRBJ2-7; TRBD2 is a possible D gene (6 bases). This CDR3 comprises 13 residues. Germline V CDR1 and CDR2: MNHNS, SASEGT. Trimming took 6 bases from V and 5 from J, leaving 14 bases between them. The CDR3 protein is CASSRRTGDEQYF. DNA of the CDR3: TGTGCCAGCAGCCGAAGGACGGGAGACGAGCAGTACTTC.

V is TRBV27 and J is TRBJ1-5; 9 bases match TRBD1. V dropped 6 bases and J dropped 7; count of bases not matched to a gene: 10. CDR1 and CDR2 (germline): MNHEY, SMNVEV (reference sequence). CDR3 length: 15 residues. The CDR3 loop is CASSPRTGVGQPQHF. The CDR3 DNA reads TGTGCCAGCAGCCCCCGGACAGGGGTTGGGCAGCCCCAGCATTTT.

The V and J genes are TRBV6-5 and TRBJ2-1, with 7 positions matching TRBD1. The CDR3 loop spans 15 amino acids. The V segment lost 3 bases and the J segment 7 bases; nucleotides outside the gene matches: 9. Looked up from germline, CDR1 is MNHEY and CDR2 is SVGAGI. The CDR3 DNA is TGTGCCAGCAGTTATACAGGGGCCGGGACGAATGAGCAGTTCTTC. It yields the protein CASSYTGAGTNEQFF.

V and J are TRBV5-5 and TRBJ1-2, with TRBD1 matching over 9 bases. V lost 0 bases, J lost 5 bases, and 8 bases stayed unmatched. This CDR3 has 16 residues. Germline V gene lookup returns CDR1 SGHKS and CDR2 YYEKEE (reference sequence). This chain's CDR3 is CASSLAVGQGLYGYTF. CDR3 DNA: TGTGCCAGCAGCTTGGCGGTGGGACAGGGACTGTATGGCTACACCTTC.

Points on this clone: At one end the junction does not follow the germline gene, possibly because of a read error. V and J are TRBV7-9 and TRBJ2-1; 7 bases match TRBD1. The germline V gene has CDR1 SEHNR and CDR2 FQNEAQ (reference sequence). The CDR3 sequence is 19 residues long. This CDR3 is CSSSRTGTASQGSNNEQFF. CDR3 in DNA: TGTTCCAGCAGCCGAACCGGGACAGCCTCTCAGGGGTCCAACAATGAGCAGTTCTTC.

In this sample, this clone turned up once. J is TRBJ2-3 and V is TRBV27; the match to TRBD1 covers 7 bases. Trimming removed 6 bases from V and 1 base from J; junction bases left unmatched: 7. CDR1 is MNHEY, CDR2 SMNVEV, per germline (reference sequence). The CDR3 sequence is 15 residues long. The CDR3, as DNA: TGTGCCAGCAGACGACCGGGACAGCGCACAGATACGCAGTATTTT. It specifies CASRRPGQRTDTQYF.

This chain connects TRBV7-6 to TRBJ2-1, with TRBD2 identical over 10 bases. Germline V gene sequence: CDR1 SGHVS, CDR2 FNYEAQ. V shed 5 bases and J 5 bases; nucleotides not matched to a gene: 6. This CDR3 is 15 amino acids long. CDR3 in amino acids: CASSRGTSEHNEQFF. The DNA for the CDR3 is TGTGCCAGCAGCCGCGGGACTAGCGAACACAATGAGCAGTTCTTC.

The chain carries TRBV10-3 and TRBJ2-5; a possible D gene is TRBD2 (6 bases). With the DNA end fitting TRBJ2-7 better, the J assignment may be wrong. The CDR3 sequence is 15 residues long. From germline, CDR1 is ENHRY and CDR2 SYGVKD. For the CDR3, the DNA is TGTGCCAGCGCAGGAGGGGCAGGGCCTTCTTCCGAGCAGTACTTC. It specifies CASAGGAGPSSEQYF.

The V gene is TRBV11-3, the J gene TRBJ1-5, with TRBD1 matching over 8 bases. The V segment lost 5 bases and the J segment 1 base; nucleotides outside the gene matches: 13. The CDR3 runs to 18 residues. CDR1 is SGHNT and CDR2 is YENEEA in the germline V gene. The CDR3 is CASSKGVAGGESNQPQHF. The CDR3 DNA is TGTGCCAGCAGCAAAGGCGTTGCAGGGGGCGAAAGCAATCAGCCCCAGCATTTT.

J is TRBJ2-7 and V is TRBV11-3, with 9 bases aligning to TRBD2. Germline V gives CDR1 SGHNT, CDR2 YENEEA. J was trimmed by 5 bases and V by 3 bases; bases with no gene match: 11. The CDR3 runs to 16 residues. The CDR3 is CASSLADLAGIHEQYF. The CDR3 DNA is TGTGCCAGCAGCTTGGCCGACCTAGCGGGAATTCACGAGCAGTACTTC.

The chain employs TRBV6-5 and TRBJ1-2; D is ambiguous. V lost 7 bases and J lost 2, with 11 bases in between. This CDR3 is 13 amino acids long. In germline, CDR1 is MNHEY, CDR2 SVGAGI. CDR3 sequence reads: CASTSWENYGYTF. CDR3 sequence (DNA): TGTGCCAGCACCTCCTGGGAGAACTATGGCTACACCTTC.

V gene TRBV28 combines with J gene TRBJ1-6; no reliable D call. This CDR3 is built from 13 residues. Trimming left V 2 bases short and J 9 bases short, with 8 bases between. The germline V gene encodes CDR1 MDHEN and CDR2 SYDVKM. The CDR3 loop is CASSLVGGSPLHF. For the CDR3, the DNA is TGTGCCAGCAGTTTAGTAGGCGGTTCACCCCTCCACTTT.

The chain uses TRBV5-4 and TRBJ2-1, with 11 positions matching TRBD2. CDR1 and CDR2 (germline): SGHNT, YYREEE (reference sequence). The junction had 9 bases not matched to a gene; V was cut back by 3 bases and J by 7 bases. The CDR3 loop spans 16 amino acids. The CDR3 loop reads CASSSSARLAGNEQFF. The DNA for the CDR3 is TGTGCCAGCAGCTCCTCAGCACGACTAGCGGGGAATGAGCAGTTCTTC. The full variable domain, with the rest looked up from reference TRBV5-4 and TRBJ2-1, is ETGVTQSPTHLIKTRGQQVTLRCSSQSGHNTVSWYQQALGQGPQFIFQYYREEENGRGNFPPRFSGLQFPNYSSELNVNALELDDSALYLCASSSSARLAGNEQFFGPGTRLTVL.

There are a few counts of this clone. Germline is not matched at one junction end, which may reflect a read error. The rearrangement links TRBV7-7 to TRBJ2-2; 10 bases line up with TRBD1. This CDR3 spans 15 amino acids. The germline V gene has CDR1 SSHAT and CDR2 FNYEAQ (reference sequence). CDR3 DNA: TGTGCTAGCAGCTTGGGGACAGGGGTCACCGGGGAGCTGTTTTTT. Translated, it gives CASSLGTGVTGELFF.

The chain links TRBV11-2 to TRBJ1-5; D possibly corresponds to TRBD1 (6 bases). This CDR3 has 14 amino acids. CDR1 is SGHAT, CDR2 FQNNGV, per germline. V lost 5 bases and J lost 4, with 12 bases in between. CDR3 loop: CASSGATGNQPQHF. CDR3 nucleotides: TGTGCCAGCAGCGGGGCGACAGGAAATCAGCCCCAGCATTTT.

This chain connects TRBV7-9 to TRBJ2-3, with 12 nucleotides matching TRBD2. The germline V gene has CDR1 SEHNR and CDR2 FQNEAQ (reference sequence). This CDR3 comprises 15 residues. V was clipped by 5 bases and J by 7 bases; unmatched bases: 7. CDR3 DNA: TGTGCCAGCAGCGATCGACTAGCGGGAGATCATACGCAGTATTTT. Its protein is CASSDRLAGDHTQYF.

The chain links TRBV5-6 to TRBJ2-7; possibly TRBD2 for D (5 bases). The CDR3 has 15 amino acids. Germline V gene sequence: CDR1 SGHDT, CDR2 YYEEEE. V gave up 0 bases and J gave up 3 bases, with 13 bases separating them. The CDR3 DNA is TGTGCCAGCAGCTTGGAGCCACCTAGCCTCTACGAGCAGTACTTC. This sequence encodes CASSLEPPSLYEQYF.

This clone was seen just once. The J gene is TRBJ2-5, the V gene TRBV21-1; TRBD2, as called in the table, went unchecked against the DNA. TRBV21-1 is annotated as a pseudogene. The CDR3 runs 18 residues. The CDR3 DNA follows: TGTGCCAGCAGCAAAAGAGGGGAAGGAGGGAAGGGCCAAGAGACCCAGTACTTC. Translating gives CASSKRGEGGKGQETQYF.

This chain joins TRBV7-9 and TRBJ2-3, with 7 bases matching TRBD2. V trimming: 3 bases; J trimming: 0 bases; junction bases outside the gene matches: 15. This CDR3 contains 19 residues. Germline CDR1 SEHNR, CDR2 FQNEAQ (reference sequence). In DNA form, the CDR3 reads TGTGCCAGCAGCTTGTCCTCTGGCGGGAGACCCCGTAGCACAGATACGCAGTATTTT. This encodes CASSLSSGGRPRSTDTQYF. Complete variable domain (other parts from reference TRBV7-9 and TRBJ2-3): DTGVSQNPRHKITKRGQNVTFRCDPISEHNRLYWYRQTLGQGPEFLTYFQNEAQLEKSRLLSDRFSAERPKGSFSTLEIQRTEQGDSAMYLCASSLSSGGRPRSTDTQYFGPGTRLTVL.

The chain uses TRBV7-8 and TRBJ2-7; 8 nucleotides line up with TRBD1. Germline values: CDR1 SGHVS, CDR2 FQNEAQ. This CDR3 has 14 residues. The junction had 4 bases not matched to a gene; V was cut back by 3 bases and J by 3 bases. As DNA, the CDR3 is TGTGCCAGCAGCTTGACAGGGGCGATCTACGAGCAGTACTTC. Its translation: CASSLTGAIYEQYF.

With respect to this clone: Other DNA variants within this sample encode the same CDR3. This rearrangement joins TRBV9 to TRBJ2-1, with TRBD2 matching 9 bases. CDR3 length: 17 amino acids. Per germline, CDR1 SGDLS and CDR2 YYNGEE. With V trimmed by 0 bases and J by 3 bases, 7 bases remained unmatched. The DNA for the CDR3 is TGTGCCAGCAGCGTAGAAGGGCTAGCGGGAAACTACAATGAGCAGTTCTTC. The encoded protein is CASSVEGLAGNYNEQFF.

On this clone: At one end, the junction sequence differs from germline, possibly due to a read error. The genes are TRBV20-1 and TRBJ2-7; no clear D. This CDR3 has 10 residues. Per germline, CDR1 DFQATT and CDR2 SNEGSKA (reference sequence). The chain's CDR3 is CSARDVTTVF. In nucleotides, the CDR3 is TGCAGTGCTAGAGATGTGACAACCGTCTTC.

A few counts support this clone. The chain uses TRBV5-1 and TRBJ1-1; the D gene is possibly TRBD1 (6 bases). The germline CDR1 and CDR2 sequences are SGHRS and YFSETQ. The V end was cut by 5 bases, the J end by 4 bases, with 18 bases between. The CDR3 is 15 amino acids. The CDR3 reads CASSPAGGLRTEAFF. The CDR3 bases are TGCGCCAGCAGTCCCGCGGGGGGGCTGCGCACTGAAGCTTTCTTT.

This chain connects TRBV19 to TRBJ2-6, with 10 nucleotides matching TRBD1. The germline gives CDR1 LNHDA, CDR2 SQIVND (reference sequence). With V trimmed by 5 bases and J by 4 bases, 8 bases remained unmatched. CDR3 length: 17 amino acids. The CDR3 spells CASSFPTGGAGANVLTF. The DNA of the CDR3 is TGTGCCAGTAGTTTCCCGACAGGGGGCGCGGGGGCCAACGTCCTGACTTTC.

The chain recombines TRBV15 with TRBJ2-7, with a possible D match to TRBD2 (6 bases). Trimming removed 0 bases at V and 2 bases at J, with 11 bases between. The CDR3 loop spans 15 amino acids. Germline V CDR1 and CDR2: LNHNV, YYDKDF (reference sequence). The CDR3 DNA follows: TGTGCCACCAGCAGAGATCGGGAGAAGCCCTACGAGCAGTACTTC. Protein: CATSRDREKPYEQYF.

V and J are TRBV7-3 and TRBJ2-3, with a tentative D call TRBD1 (6 bases). This CDR3 comprises 16 residues. Germline V gene lookup returns CDR1 SGHTA and CDR2 FQGTGA. V lost 5 bases and J 3 bases, leaving 18 bases between the germline ends. In DNA form, the CDR3 reads TGTGCCAGCAGCCGCGGCCAGGGGCGCGGTACAGATACGCAGTATTTT. Its protein product is CASSRGQGRGTDTQYF.

The J gene is TRBJ2-2, the V gene TRBV28; 13 positions match TRBD2. This CDR3 is 16 amino acids long. The V gene's germline CDR1 is MDHEN and CDR2 SYDVKM. V lost 6 bases to trimming and J lost 5 bases; unmatched junction nucleotides: 6. The CDR3 loop is CASSRTSGRLTGELFF. The CDR3, as DNA: TGTGCCAGCAGCCGGACTAGCGGGAGATTGACCGGGGAGCTGTTTTTT.

V is TRBV10-3 and J is TRBJ2-1, with 9 positions matching TRBD1. The CDR3 spans 12 residues. The ends lost 10 bases at V and 7 bases at J; junction bases unmatched: 5. Germline assignment: CDR1 ENHRY and CDR2 SYGVKD. As DNA, the CDR3 is TGTGCCACCTCGACAGGGGGGAATGAGCAGTTCTTC. Translating it yields CATSTGGNEQFF.

The genes are TRBV6-5 and TRBJ2-2, with 11 bases matching TRBD1. Trimming cost V 6 bases and J 10 bases; bases outside gene matches: 7. Germline values: CDR1 MNHEY, CDR2 SVGAGI. The CDR3 extends over 14 amino acids. CDR3 amino acids: CASREDRGLAELFF. The CDR3 DNA is TGTGCCAGCAGGGAGGACAGGGGGCTAGCGGAGCTGTTTTTT.